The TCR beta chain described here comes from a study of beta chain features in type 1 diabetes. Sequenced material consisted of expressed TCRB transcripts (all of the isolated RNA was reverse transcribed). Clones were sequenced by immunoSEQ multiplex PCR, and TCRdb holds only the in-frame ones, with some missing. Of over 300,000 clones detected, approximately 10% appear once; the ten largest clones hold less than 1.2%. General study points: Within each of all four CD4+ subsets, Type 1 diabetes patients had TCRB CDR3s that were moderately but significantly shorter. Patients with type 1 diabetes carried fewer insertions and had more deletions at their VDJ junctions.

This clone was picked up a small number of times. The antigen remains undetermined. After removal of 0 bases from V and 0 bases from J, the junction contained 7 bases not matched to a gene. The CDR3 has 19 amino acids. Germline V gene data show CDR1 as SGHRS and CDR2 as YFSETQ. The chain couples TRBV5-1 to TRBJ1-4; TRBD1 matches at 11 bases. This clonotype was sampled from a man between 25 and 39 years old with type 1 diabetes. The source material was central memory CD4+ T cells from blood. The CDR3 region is CASSLGPGTGGATNEKLFF. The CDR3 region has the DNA TGCGCCAGCAGCTTGGGCCCCGGGACAGGGGGTGCAACTAATGAAAAACTGTTTTTT.